The sequence of this TCR beta chain was determined in a study of T-cell memory formation after mild COVID-19 (dated by TCRdb to the early 2020s). Looking at the study overall: TCR sequence clusters from the two donors were found to be largely donor specific. In two donors, T-cell clones that expanded and contracted after mild COVID-19 were followed by sequencing TCRalpha and TCRbeta repertoires longitudinally. The cohort was made up of two young adult volunteers, one female and one male, who were previously healthy. Broader findings and caveats from the paper: From day 15 to 85, contracting clones showed balanced CD4/CD8 phenotypes, whereas a second wave of clones that expanded from day 15 to 37 leaned towards CD4+. Some responding clones were detected in pre-infection memory, suggesting pre-existing cross-reactive memory T cells joined the SARS-CoV-2 response. SARS-CoV-2 specificity of the second-wave clones peaking on day 37 was not confirmed. The study included only a couple of mild cases, and larger cohorts that include severe cases with pre-infection samples were judged to be necessary. Contracting CD4+ clones turned up mainly in the CM and EM memory subsets, whereas EMRA was where CD8+ clones were enriched.

Relative to germline, V is 9 bases shorter and J is 15 bases shorter, with 12 bases between their ends. Including cysteine and phenylalanine, the CDR3 has 9 amino acids. Only CDR3 DNA remains: 27 bases, in frame from the first base. The germline V gene encodes CDR1 MNHEY and CDR2 SVGEGT. Sequencing relied on an Illumina NovaSeq 6000. Using 5'RACE with constant-segment primers, TCRalpha and TCRbeta cDNA libraries were constructed, with sample barcodes and unique molecular identifiers added in the process. RNA was extracted from every sample with Trizol reagent. Amplification of the libraries took two PCR steps, and the second step added a second sample barcode plus Illumina TruSeq adapters. Sequencing of libraries was performed on an Illumina NovaSeq with 2 x 150 bp paired-end reads. Processing in the source paper ran as follows. Demultiplexing of reads and collapsing into UMI-guided consensus sequences were performed with migec v1.2.7. With mixcr v2.1.11, UMI consensuses were aligned to TRA and TRB V and J templates and assembled into clonotypes. Expanded or contracted clonotypes were those called significant by both edgeR and NoisET, with noise models trained on biological replicates. edgeR calls used a false discovery rate-adjusted p below 0.01 and a log2 fold-change threshold of 1. As an exploratory analysis of dynamics, max-normalized trajectories of the 1000 most abundant clonotypes were examined with PCA combined with hierarchical clustering. Each responding clone was given a CD4 or CD8 phenotype based on the CD4+ and CD8+ repertoires, which had been sequenced separately. The public sequencing data were trimmed at Q25 with fastp and processed into clonotypes with MiXCR by TCRdb, which kept only in-frame beta chains. CDR3 protein sequences are deduplicated, and each keeps its most common genes and DNA. Here the V and J calls rest on TCRdb's processing, not on the authors' analysis. The sample yields some 320,000 distinct CDR3 sequences; around a sixth were counted once. The ten largest clones add up to around 22% of the sample.

Ficoll-Paque density gradient centrifugation was used to isolate PBMCs. Of note for this clonotype: The antigen it recognizes is unknown. No per-base quality is available; no much larger clone lies one base away.

The sequenced sample was PBMCs or a T cell subset sorted from them (not recorded which). The chain is made from TRBV6-2 or TRBV6-3 and TRBJ2-1; no confident D gene assignment can be made. The receptor comes from a young man who had mild COVID-19 (a few samples of this study predate the infection). The sample titles of this study are shuffled in the database, so cell type and time point are left out; the donor was told from shared clones. The CDR3 protein: CARGKARFF. DNA sequence: TGTGCCAGGGGGAAGGCGAGGTTCTTC.